One TCR beta chain is described in this entry. Antigen specificity is unknown. The CDR3 length is 22 residues. J lost 1 base, V lost 1 base, and 20 bases had no gene match. CDR1 is SGDLS and CDR2 is YYNGEE in the germline V gene. The TCR library was made from RNA that had been extracted from PBMCs in TRIzol. Patients came from an endocrinology department in Xi'an, China. TCRdb re-analysed the reads in MiXCR, keeping a single row per CDR3 protein. The table records 1,000 to 1,500 distinct CDR3 sequences, approximately 53% of them present only once. The record originates from a study of regulatory T cells in long-lasting Graves disease. General observations from the study: More public clonotypes were shared by persistent patients (2,741) than by new patients (about 1,000). It was peripheral blood alone, not thyroid tissue, that was studied. Possibly, accuracy suffered from the small sample size.

The sequence was obtained from a female donor with Graves disease. The chain has TRBV9 and TRBJ2-5; 12 bases align to TRBD2. The starting material was peripheral blood mononuclear cells (PBMCs), obtained with antithyroid drug treatment, in newly diagnosed or persistent Graves disease (not recorded which). The CDR3 protein is CASSVSGGGLAGFMRTQETQYF. As DNA, the CDR3 is TGTGCCAGCAGCGTATCGGGAGGAGGACTAGCGGGATTTATGCGGACCCAAGAGACCCAGTACTTC.